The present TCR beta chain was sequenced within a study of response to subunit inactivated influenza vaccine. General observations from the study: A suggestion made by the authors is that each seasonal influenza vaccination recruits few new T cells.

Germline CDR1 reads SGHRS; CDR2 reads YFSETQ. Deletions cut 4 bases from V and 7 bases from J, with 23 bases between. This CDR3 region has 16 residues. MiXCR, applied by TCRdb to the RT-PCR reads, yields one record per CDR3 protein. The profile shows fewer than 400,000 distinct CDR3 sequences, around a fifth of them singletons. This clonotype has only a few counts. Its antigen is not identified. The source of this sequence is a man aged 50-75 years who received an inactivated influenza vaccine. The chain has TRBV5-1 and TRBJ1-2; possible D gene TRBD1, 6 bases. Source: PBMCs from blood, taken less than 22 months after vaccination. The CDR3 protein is CASSGGPDRRGSGYTF. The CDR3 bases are TGCGCCAGCAGCGGCGGGCCCGACAGGAGAGGCAGTGGCTACACCTTC.